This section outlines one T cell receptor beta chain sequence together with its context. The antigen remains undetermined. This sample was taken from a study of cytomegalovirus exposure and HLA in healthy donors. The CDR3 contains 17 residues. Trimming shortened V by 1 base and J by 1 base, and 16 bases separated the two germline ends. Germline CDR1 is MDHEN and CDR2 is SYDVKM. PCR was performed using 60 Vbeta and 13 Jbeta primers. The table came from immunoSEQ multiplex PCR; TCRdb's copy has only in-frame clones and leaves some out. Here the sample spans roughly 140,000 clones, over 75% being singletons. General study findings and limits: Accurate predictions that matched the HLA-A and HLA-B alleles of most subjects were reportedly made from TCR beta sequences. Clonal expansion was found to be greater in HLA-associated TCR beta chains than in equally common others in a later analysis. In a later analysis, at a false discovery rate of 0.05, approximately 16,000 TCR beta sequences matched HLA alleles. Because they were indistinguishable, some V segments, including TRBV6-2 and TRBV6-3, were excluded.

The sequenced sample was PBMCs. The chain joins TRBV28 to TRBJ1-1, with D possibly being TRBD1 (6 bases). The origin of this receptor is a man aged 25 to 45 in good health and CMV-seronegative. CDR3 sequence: CASSLYRGAGPNTEAFF. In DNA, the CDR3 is TGTGCCAGCAGTTTATATCGGGGGGCAGGGCCGAACACTGAAGCTTTCTTT.